This T cell receptor beta chain was recovered during a study of cytomegalovirus exposure and HLA in healthy donors. General observations from the study: The authors assumed roughly uniform sequencing depth across donors for presence/absence analyses. V- and J-gene trimming in TCR beta was tied to a missense DCLRE1C variant by an analysis performed later. Reportedly, cytomegalovirus status was diagnosed with high sensitivity and specificity. A reported reduction in N-insertions relative to the roughly 710-donor mean was seen in an Asian-associated ancestry cluster in a later analysis.

As for this clone: Its antigen is as yet unknown.

The PCR contained 60 Vbeta and 13 Jbeta primers. Here immunoSEQ multiplex PCR was the method, and the copy in TCRdb shows in-frame clones only, minus some. There are 100,000 to 150,000 clones in the sample; around 81% occur only once, and 1.2% lies in the top ten. The sample comprised PBMCs. The clonotype was recovered from a female donor in good health and CMV-seronegative.

CDR3 sequence (DNA): TGTGCCTGGAGCAATTGGCAAAGGAACACTGAAGCTTTCTTT. This sequence encodes CAWSNWQRNTEAFF. The chain recombines TRBV30 with TRBJ1-1; D unclear. Per the germline V gene, CDR1 is GTSNPN and CDR2 is SVGIG (reference sequence). V lost 3 bases and J 1 base, leaving 12 bases between the germline ends. CDR3 length: 14 residues.